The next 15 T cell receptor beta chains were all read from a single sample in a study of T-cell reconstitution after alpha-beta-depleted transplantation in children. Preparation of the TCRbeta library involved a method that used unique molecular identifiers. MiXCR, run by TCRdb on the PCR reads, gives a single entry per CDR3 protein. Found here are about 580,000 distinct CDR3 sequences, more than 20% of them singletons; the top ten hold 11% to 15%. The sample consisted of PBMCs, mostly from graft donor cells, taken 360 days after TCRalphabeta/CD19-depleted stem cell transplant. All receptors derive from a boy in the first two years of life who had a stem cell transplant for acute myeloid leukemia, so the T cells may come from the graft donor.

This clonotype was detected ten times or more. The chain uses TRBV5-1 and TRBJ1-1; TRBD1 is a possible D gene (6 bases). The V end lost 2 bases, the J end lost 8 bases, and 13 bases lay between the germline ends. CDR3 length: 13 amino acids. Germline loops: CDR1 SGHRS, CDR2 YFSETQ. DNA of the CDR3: TGCGCCAGCAGCTTAATCTGGACAGACGAAGCTTTCTTT. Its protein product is CASSLIWTDEAFF.

CDR3 amino acids: CASSARQGAYTDTQYF. DNA for the CDR3: TGTGCCAGCAGTGCTCGACAGGGGGCGTATACAGATACGCAGTATTTT. This chain connects TRBV25-1 to TRBJ2-3; 10 bases line up with TRBD1. Germline-derived CDR1 and CDR2 are MGHDK and SYGVNS. The CDR3 consists of 16 residues. The V gene end was trimmed by 4 bases and the J gene end by 3 bases; junction bases not matched to a gene: 7. Variable domain in full (rest from reference TRBV25-1 and TRBJ2-3): EADIYQTPRYLVIGTGKKITLECSQTMGHDKMYWYQQDPGMELHLIHYSYGVNSTEKGDLSSESTVSRIRTEHFPLTLESARPSHTSQYLCASSARQGAYTDTQYFGPGTRLTVL.

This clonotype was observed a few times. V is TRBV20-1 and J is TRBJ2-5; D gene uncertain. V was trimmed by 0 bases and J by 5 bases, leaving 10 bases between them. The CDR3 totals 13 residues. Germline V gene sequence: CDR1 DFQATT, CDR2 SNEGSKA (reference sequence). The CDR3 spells CSARDIGWETQYF. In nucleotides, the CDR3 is TGCAGTGCTAGAGATATAGGGTGGGAGACCCAGTACTTC.

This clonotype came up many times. Here the CDR3 reads CASSSRGRQGYTGELFF. The CDR3 DNA is TGTGCCAGCAGTTCCCGGGGAAGACAGGGATACACCGGGGAGCTGTTTTTT. The V and J genes are TRBV27 and TRBJ2-2; 7 nucleotides match TRBD1. V lost 4 bases, J lost 3 bases, and 11 bases stayed unmatched. This CDR3 is built from 17 residues. CDR1 is MNHEY, CDR2 SMNVEV, per germline (reference sequence).

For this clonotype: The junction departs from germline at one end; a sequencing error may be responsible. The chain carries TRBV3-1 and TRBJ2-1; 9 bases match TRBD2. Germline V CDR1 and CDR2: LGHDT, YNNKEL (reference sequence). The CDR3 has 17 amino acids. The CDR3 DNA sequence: TGTGCCAGCACCCAAGATTTAGGAGCGGGGGGAACCAATGAGCAGTTCTTC. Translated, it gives CASTQDLGAGGTNEQFF.

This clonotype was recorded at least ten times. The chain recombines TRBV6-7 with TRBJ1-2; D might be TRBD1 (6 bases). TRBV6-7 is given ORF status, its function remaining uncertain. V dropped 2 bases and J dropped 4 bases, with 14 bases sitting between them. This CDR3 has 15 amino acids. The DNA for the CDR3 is TGTGCCAGCAGTTACCCCATGGACAGCTCCTATGGCTACACCTTC. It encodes CASSYPMDSSYGYTF.

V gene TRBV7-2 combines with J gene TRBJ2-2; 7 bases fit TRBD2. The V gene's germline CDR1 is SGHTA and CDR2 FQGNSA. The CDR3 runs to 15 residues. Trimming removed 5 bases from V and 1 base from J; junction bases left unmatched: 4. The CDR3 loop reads CASSPWGGNTGELFF. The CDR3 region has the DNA TGTGCCAGCAGCCCTTGGGGGGGGAACACCGGGGAGCTGTTTTTT.

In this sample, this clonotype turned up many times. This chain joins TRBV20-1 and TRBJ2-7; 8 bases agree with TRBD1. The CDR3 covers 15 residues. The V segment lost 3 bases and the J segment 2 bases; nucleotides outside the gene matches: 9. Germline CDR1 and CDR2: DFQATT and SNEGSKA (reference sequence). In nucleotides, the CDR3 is TGCAGTGCTAGCGTCCCGGGACAGGTACCCTACGAGCAGTACTTC. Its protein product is CSASVPGQVPYEQYF.

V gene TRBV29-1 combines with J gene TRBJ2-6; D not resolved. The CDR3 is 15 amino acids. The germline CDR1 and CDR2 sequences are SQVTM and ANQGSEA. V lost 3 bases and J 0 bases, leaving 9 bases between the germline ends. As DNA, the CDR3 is TGCAGCGTTGACGACTCTTACTCTGGGGCCAACGTCCTGACTTTC. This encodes CSVDDSYSGANVLTF.

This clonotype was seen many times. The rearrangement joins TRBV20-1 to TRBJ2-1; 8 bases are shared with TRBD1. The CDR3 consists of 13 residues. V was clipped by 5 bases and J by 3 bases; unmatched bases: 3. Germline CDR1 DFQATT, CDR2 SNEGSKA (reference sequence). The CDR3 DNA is TGCAGTGCTCCCGGACAGGGCTACAATGAGCAGTTCTTC. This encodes CSAPGQGYNEQFF.

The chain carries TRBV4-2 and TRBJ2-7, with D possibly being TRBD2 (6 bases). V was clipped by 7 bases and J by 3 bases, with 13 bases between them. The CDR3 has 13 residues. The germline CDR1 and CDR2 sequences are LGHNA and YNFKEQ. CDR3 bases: TGTGCCAGCATCACCGGGACTCTCTACGAGCAGTACGTC. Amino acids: CASITGTLYEQYV.

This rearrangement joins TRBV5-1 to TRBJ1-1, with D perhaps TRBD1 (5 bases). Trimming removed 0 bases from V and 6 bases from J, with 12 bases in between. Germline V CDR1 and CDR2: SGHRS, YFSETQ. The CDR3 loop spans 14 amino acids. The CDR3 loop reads CASSLERGRAEAFF. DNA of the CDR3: TGCGCCAGCAGCTTGGAACGGGGACGCGCTGAAGCTTTCTTT. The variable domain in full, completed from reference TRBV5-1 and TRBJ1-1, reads KAGVTQTPRYLIKTRGQQVTLSCSPISGHRSVSWYQQTPGQGLQFLFEYFSETQRNKGNFPGRFSGRQFSNSRSEMNVSTLELGDSALYLCASSLERGRAEAFFGQGTRLTVV.

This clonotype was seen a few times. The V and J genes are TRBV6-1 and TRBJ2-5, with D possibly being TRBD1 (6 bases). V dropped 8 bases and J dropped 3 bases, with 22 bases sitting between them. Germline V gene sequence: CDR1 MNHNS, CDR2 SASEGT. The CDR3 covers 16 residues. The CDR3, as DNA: TGTGCCAGCGGGGGCTTAAGGAGCTCCAGGGAAGAGACCCAGTACTTC. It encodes CASGGLRSSREETQYF.

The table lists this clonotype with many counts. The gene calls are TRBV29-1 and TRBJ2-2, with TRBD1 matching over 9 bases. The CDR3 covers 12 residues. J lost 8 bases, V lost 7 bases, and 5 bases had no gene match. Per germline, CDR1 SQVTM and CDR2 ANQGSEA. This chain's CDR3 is CSARGQGGELFF. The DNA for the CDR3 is TGCAGCGCCCGGGGACAGGGAGGGGAGCTGTTTTTT.

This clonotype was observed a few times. CDR3 nucleotide sequence: TGCAGTGCTAGAGTAAGAGGCGTAGCGGGGTTCTCCTACAATGAGCAGTTCTTC. Its translation: CSARVRGVAGFSYNEQFF. The V gene is TRBV20-1, the J gene TRBJ2-1, with 8 bases matching TRBD2. The germline V gene has CDR1 DFQATT and CDR2 SNEGSKA (reference sequence). With 1 base clipped from V and 0 bases from J, the junction kept 11 bases outside the gene matches. The CDR3 is 18 residues long.